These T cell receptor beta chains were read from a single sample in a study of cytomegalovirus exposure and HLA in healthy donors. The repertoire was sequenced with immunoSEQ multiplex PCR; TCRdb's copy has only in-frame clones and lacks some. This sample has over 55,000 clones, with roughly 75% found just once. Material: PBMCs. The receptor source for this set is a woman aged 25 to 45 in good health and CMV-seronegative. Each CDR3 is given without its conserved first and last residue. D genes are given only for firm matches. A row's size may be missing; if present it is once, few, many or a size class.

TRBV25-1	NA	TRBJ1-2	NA	ASSSNPGHHGYT
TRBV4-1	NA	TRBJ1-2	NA	ASSHGTGRRDNYGYT
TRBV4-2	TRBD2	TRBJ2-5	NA	ASSQTSGGAETQY
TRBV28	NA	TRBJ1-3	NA	ASRVSEGTIY
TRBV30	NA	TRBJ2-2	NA	AWSVAYTGELF
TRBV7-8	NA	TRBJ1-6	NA	ASSLAGGRGRALH
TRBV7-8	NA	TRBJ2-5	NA	ASTAAAEETQY
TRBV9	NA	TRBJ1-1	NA	ASSVEGGSFTEAF
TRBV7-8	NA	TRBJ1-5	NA	ASSRQGRVRQPQH
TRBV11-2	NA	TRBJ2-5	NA	ASSLGLQQETQY
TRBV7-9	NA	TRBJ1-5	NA	ASSSSGIQQPQH
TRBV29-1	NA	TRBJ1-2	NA	SDSTGRGYGYT
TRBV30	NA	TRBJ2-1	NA	AWRAQGGSGSYNEQF
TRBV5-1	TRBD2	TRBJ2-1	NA	ASSGSGNEQF
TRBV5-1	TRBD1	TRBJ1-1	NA	ASSPGTGAEAF
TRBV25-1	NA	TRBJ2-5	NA	ASSDYSQETQY
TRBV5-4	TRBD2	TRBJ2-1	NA	ASSLPWASGGNEQF
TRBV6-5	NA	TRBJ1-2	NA	ASSTGTHVNYGYT
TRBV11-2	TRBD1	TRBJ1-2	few	ASSSRTGGSWGYT
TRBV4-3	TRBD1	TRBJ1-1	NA	ASSRTGNTEAF
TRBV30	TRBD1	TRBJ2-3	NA	AWVGGEMGTQY
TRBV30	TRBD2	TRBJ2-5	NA	AWSSGGAETQY
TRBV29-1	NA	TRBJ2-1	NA	SVEGRYNEQF
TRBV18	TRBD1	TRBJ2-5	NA	ASSPQGAGETQY
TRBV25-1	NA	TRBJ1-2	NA	ASSEEGWGGYT
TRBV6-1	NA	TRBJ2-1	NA	ASVFGNEQF
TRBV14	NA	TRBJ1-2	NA	ASSQDRNYGYT
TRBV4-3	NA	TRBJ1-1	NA	ASSQDPGWRTEAF
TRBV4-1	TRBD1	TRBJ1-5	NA	ASSHSTGINQPQH
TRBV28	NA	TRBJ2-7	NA	ASRGGWGRIHSYEQY
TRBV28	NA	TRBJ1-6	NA	ASSLYSSDSPLH
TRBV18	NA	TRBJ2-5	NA	ASSPMDSVNGGQY
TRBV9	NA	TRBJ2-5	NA	ASSVGWEAETQY
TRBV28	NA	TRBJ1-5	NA	ASNIGGGQPQH
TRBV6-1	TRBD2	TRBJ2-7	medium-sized	ASSELAGGRYEQY
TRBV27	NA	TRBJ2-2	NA	ASRRNTGELF
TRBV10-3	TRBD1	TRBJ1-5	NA	AISPGQGYQPQH
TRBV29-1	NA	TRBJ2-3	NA	SGRQLGTDTQY
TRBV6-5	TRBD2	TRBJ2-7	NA	ASSPTSGRNEQY
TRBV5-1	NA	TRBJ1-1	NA	ASSTLSGSSGSEAF
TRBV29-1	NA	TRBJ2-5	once	SAETERQTQY
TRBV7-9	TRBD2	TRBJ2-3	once	ASSFSLLAGGDTQY
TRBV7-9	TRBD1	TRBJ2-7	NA	ASSLVDRGVYEQY
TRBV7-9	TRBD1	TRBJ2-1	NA	ASSLGSGGPYNEQF
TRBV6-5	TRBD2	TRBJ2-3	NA	ASSYLAGGTDTQY
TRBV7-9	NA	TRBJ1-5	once	ASSPAGGWQPQH
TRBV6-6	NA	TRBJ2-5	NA	ASTSEGETQY
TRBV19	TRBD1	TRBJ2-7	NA	ASTFGQGSYEQY
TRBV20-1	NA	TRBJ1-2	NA	SAYSGGYT
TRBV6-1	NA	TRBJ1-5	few	ASRQGSYSNQPQH
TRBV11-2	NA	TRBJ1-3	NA	ASSNPHRQTSGNTIY
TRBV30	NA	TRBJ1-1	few	AWNPEDTEAF
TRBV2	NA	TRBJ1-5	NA	ASSYRDLQPQH
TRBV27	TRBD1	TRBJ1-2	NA	ASSSQGARGGYT
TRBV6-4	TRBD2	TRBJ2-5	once	ASSPTSGGAGETQY
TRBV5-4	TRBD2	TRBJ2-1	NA	RLKEASGRSRSYNEQF
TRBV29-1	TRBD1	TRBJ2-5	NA	SVEPFPGQGGETQY
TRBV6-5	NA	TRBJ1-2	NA	ASGAGTGYT
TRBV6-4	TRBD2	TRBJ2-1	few	ASSDSTSGGPGEQF